A single sample is the source of the 6 T cell receptor beta chains below, sequenced in a study of blood T cell repertoires in COVID-19. Profiling relied on immunoSEQ multiplex PCR, and the TCRdb table lists in-frame clones only, not all of them. The sample carries approximately 100,000 clones, roughly 85% recorded once. The sequencing input was PBMCs or T cells enriched from blood (not recorded which). The receptors were sampled from a woman aged 45-65 years who had recovered from COVID-19.

This CDR3 is CASRNRDRGQFTEAFF. CDR3 bases: TGTGCCAGCCGTAATCGGGACAGGGGGCAATTCACTGAAGCTTTCTTT. The chain carries TRBV28 and TRBJ1-1; 12 nucleotides line up with TRBD1. Unmatched junction bases numbered 11, after V lost 8 bases and J lost 4 bases. From germline, CDR1 is MDHEN and CDR2 SYDVKM. This CDR3 is 16 amino acids long.

The chain has TRBV28 and TRBJ1-1; 7 nucleotides line up with TRBD1. Trimming cost V 3 bases and J 1 base; bases outside gene matches: 2. CDR3 length: 14 residues. Germline CDR1 and CDR2: MDHEN and SYDVKM. The CDR3 DNA reads as TGTGCCAGCAGTTTCGGACAGGAGAACACTGAAGCTTTCTTT. Encoded protein: CASSFGQENTEAFF.

This sequence joins TRBV6-5 and TRBJ2-3, with D perhaps matching TRBD2 (6 bases). The V gene lost 7 bases and the J gene lost 2 bases, with 13 bases spanning the gap. Germline CDR1 and CDR2: MNHEY and SVGAGI. The CDR3 totals 14 residues. The CDR3 region has the DNA TGTGCCAGCACCGGACGGGACTTCACAGATACGCAGTATTTT. It is translated as CASTGRDFTDTQYF.

The V gene is TRBV15, the J gene TRBJ2-6; D not certain. The germline gives CDR1 LNHNV, CDR2 YYDKDF (reference sequence). V gave up 0 bases and J gave up 6 bases, with 15 bases separating them. The CDR3 runs 17 residues. CDR3 region: CATSRDSRRLEANVLTF. The DNA for the CDR3 is TGTGCCACCAGCAGAGATAGTAGAAGACTGGAGGCCAACGTCCTGACTTTC.

The rearrangement joins TRBV6-2 or TRBV6-3 to TRBJ2-7; no firm D call. The germline V and J ends were trimmed by 4 bases and 2 bases, with 6 bases remaining between them. The germline gives CDR1 MNHEY, CDR2 SVGEGT. This CDR3 has 12 residues. For the CDR3, the DNA is TGTGCCAGCAGTTCAGTGGCCTACGAGCAGTACTTC. Residues: CASSSVAYEQYF.

Written as DNA, the CDR3 is TGTGCCAGCAGCCCCTGGTCGACTAGCGGGAGTTACGAGCAGTACTTC. Translating it yields CASSPWSTSGSYEQYF. This sequence joins TRBV14 and TRBJ2-7, with 12 bases fitting TRBD2. The trim removed 4 bases at V and 4 bases at J, leaving 8 bases unmatched. In germline, CDR1 is SGHDN, CDR2 FVKESK. This CDR3 is built from 16 residues.